This T cell receptor beta chain was recovered during a study of monozygotic twins with inflammatory bowel disease. Study-wide points: Heterogeneous immunosuppressive treatment regimens may have introduced variability into patient repertoires. No discrimination was achieved between different T cell subtypes.

Every sample had its cDNA made across eight separate reactions. TCRdb reprocessed the 5' RACE reads, with one entry per CDR3 protein and no DNA. The repertoire shows more than 300,000 distinct CDR3 sequences; the top ten hold 2.5% to 3%. Turning to this clonotype: The antigen is unknown.

The CDR3 sequence is 15 residues long. Germline V gene data show CDR1 as LGHNT and CDR2 as FRNRAP. This TCR came from a human donor with ulcerative colitis or Crohn's disease, or a healthy co-twin of an affected twin (not recorded which). Sequencing was done on a sample of blood. The V gene is TRBV12-5, the J gene TRBJ2-5; TCRdb returns TRBD1, unconfirmable since there is no DNA. CDR3 in amino acids: CASGLRLQGTETQYF.